The 28 T cell receptor beta chains presented below share a single source sample, sequenced in a study of blood T cell repertoires in COVID-19. The data were produced by immunoSEQ multiplex PCR, yet TCRdb's version contains in-frame clones alone and is incomplete. Of approximately 140,000 clones in the sample, 84% are singletons; the top ten hold 3% to 3.5%. Material: PBMCs or T cells enriched from blood (not recorded which). All receptors come from a woman in her fifties or sixties with acute COVID-19.

This chain uses TRBV7-2 with TRBJ2-7; TRBD2 might be the D (6 bases). The CDR3 consists of 14 residues. V lost 10 bases to trimming and J lost 3 bases, with 19 bases between them. In germline, CDR1 is SGHTA, CDR2 FQGNSA. CDR3 DNA sequence: TGTGCCATCTCCCTTGGGACTTCATTCTACGAGCAGTACTTC. Translated, it gives CAISLGTSFYEQYF.

The chain is built from TRBV27 and TRBJ2-7, with TRBD2 as a possible D gene (6 bases). The CDR3 consists of 13 residues. Germline CDR1 and CDR2: MNHEY and SMNVEV (reference sequence). Between the trimmed V and J ends, which lost 8 bases and 2 bases, there was a span of 13 bases. CDR3 region: CASSYSGTYEQYF. As DNA, the CDR3 is TGTGCCAGCTCATATAGCGGCACCTACGAGCAGTACTTC.

J is TRBJ1-5 and V is TRBV5-1, with 7 bases identical to TRBD1. V trimming: 2 bases; J trimming: 0 bases; junction bases outside the gene matches: 5. Germline V gene data show CDR1 as SGHRS and CDR2 as YFSETQ. The CDR3 loop spans 16 amino acids. In DNA form, the CDR3 reads TGCGCCAGCAGCTTACTCGGGACAGATAGCAATCAGCCCCAGCATTTT. This gives the protein CASSLLGTDSNQPQHF.

This clone appeared once. The genes are TRBV7-3 and TRBJ2-1, with 11 bases lining up with TRBD2. V lost 5 bases, J lost 5 bases, and 5 bases stayed unmatched. The germline V gene has CDR1 SGHTA and CDR2 FQGTGA. The CDR3 consists of 15 residues. The CDR3 protein is CASSPTGLADNEQFF. The CDR3 DNA follows: TGTGCCAGCAGCCCCACGGGACTAGCGGACAATGAGCAGTTCTTC.

This clone has only a few counts. The V call is TRBV30, the J call TRBJ1-1; D might be TRBD1 (5 bases). Germline V gene data show CDR1 as GTSNPN and CDR2 as SVGIG (reference sequence). The CDR3 extends over 13 amino acids. Between the trimmed V and J ends, which lost 1 base and 0 bases, there was a span of 6 bases. CDR3 coding DNA: TGTGCCTGGAGTGAGGGGTTGAACACTGAAGCTTTCTTT. This sequence encodes CAWSEGLNTEAFF.

CDR3 protein: CASSLGSGSTDTQYF. DNA for the CDR3: TGCGCCAGCAGCTTAGGTAGCGGGAGCACAGATACGCAGTATTTT. The V call is TRBV5-1, the J call TRBJ2-3, with 7 bases that match TRBD2. V shed 2 bases, J shed 0 bases, and the junction held 3 bases outside the gene matches. The CDR3 covers 15 residues. CDR1 is SGHRS and CDR2 is YFSETQ in the germline V gene. The full variable domain, rest sourced from reference TRBV5-1 and TRBJ2-3, is KAGVTQTPRYLIKTRGQQVTLSCSPISGHRSVSWYQQTPGQGLQFLFEYFSETQRNKGNFPGRFSGRQFSNSRSEMNVSTLELGDSALYLCASSLGSGSTDTQYFGPGTRLTVL.

This rearrangement joins TRBV11-3 to TRBJ2-7; D perhaps matches TRBD2 (6 bases). Germline assignment: CDR1 SGHNT and CDR2 YENEEA. The CDR3 spans 12 residues. The ends were cut back, 2 bases at V and 4 bases at J, with 6 bases in the middle. In DNA form, the CDR3 reads TGTGCCAGCAGCTTAAGCGGGTACGAGCAGTACTTC. Its translation: CASSLSGYEQYF.

About this clone: One end of the junction does not line up with germline, which may come from a read error. The chain links TRBV14 to TRBJ2-7, with a tentative D call TRBD2 (6 bases). CDR1 and CDR2 from the germline V gene are SGHDN and FVKESK. The CDR3 contains 14 residues. The CDR3 nucleotides read TGTGCCAGCAGCCAAGAAAGCCGAGGGAGGCTCCCAGACTTC. This codes for CASSQESRGRLPDF.

The chain carries TRBV15 and TRBJ2-1; a possible D gene is TRBD2 (6 bases). From germline, CDR1 is LNHNV and CDR2 YYDKDF (reference sequence). V lost 0 bases and J 10 bases, leaving 13 bases between the germline ends. The CDR3 has 14 amino acids. As DNA, the CDR3 is TGTGCCACCAGCAGAGATCGGGGGACGGAAGAGCAGTTCTTC. Translated: CATSRDRGTEEQFF.

The chain couples TRBV6-5 to TRBJ1-1, with D uncertain. Germline V CDR1 and CDR2: MNHEY, SVGAGI. This CDR3 is 16 amino acids long. The ends were cut back, 2 bases at V and 4 bases at J, with 17 bases in the middle. The CDR3 here is CASSYGIMRVGTEAFF. CDR3 nucleotides: TGTGCCAGCAGTTACGGTATAATGAGGGTGGGCACTGAAGCTTTCTTT.

The rearrangement joins TRBV29-1 to TRBJ2-1; D is undetermined. Trimming took 1 base from V and 7 from J, leaving 11 bases between them. This CDR3 is 13 amino acids long. Per the germline V gene, CDR1 is SQVTM and CDR2 is ANQGSEA. The CDR3 nucleotides read TGCAGCGTTGAAGCCGAACCAGGTAATGAGCAGTTCTTC. This sequence encodes CSVEAEPGNEQFF.

The chain carries TRBV7-2 and TRBJ1-1; perhaps TRBD1 as D (5 bases). Trimming removed 4 bases at V and 6 bases at J, with 15 bases between. The CDR3 loop spans 14 amino acids. In germline, CDR1 is SGHTA, CDR2 FQGNSA. The CDR3 nucleotides are TGTGCCAGCAGCTCCCCGGTAAGGGGTGCTGAAGCTTTCTTT. It encodes CASSSPVRGAEAFF.

The rearrangement uses TRBV11-2 and TRBJ2-6, with TRBD1 as a possible D gene (6 bases). The CDR3 is 16 residues long. The germline CDR1 and CDR2 sequences are SGHAT and FQNNGV. V was clipped by 3 bases and J by 0 bases, with 9 bases between them. DNA of the CDR3: TGTGCCAGCAGCTTGGACAGAGGCTCTGGGGCCAACGTCCTGACTTTC. Protein: CASSLDRGSGANVLTF.

This sequence joins TRBV3-1 (or the pseudogene TRBV3-2) and TRBJ2-7; D is unclear. With 5 bases removed from V and 5 bases from J, the gap between germline ends came to 16 bases. The germline V gene encodes CDR1 LGHDT and CDR2 YNNKEL (reference sequence). This CDR3 spans 14 amino acids. CDR3 DNA sequence: TGTGCCAGCAGCATTGGAGATGTGTTAGACGAGCAGTACTTC. The encoded protein is CASSIGDVLDEQYF.

The V call is TRBV28, the J call TRBJ2-7, with 8 positions matching TRBD1. CDR1 and CDR2 from the germline V gene are MDHEN and SYDVKM. This CDR3 comprises 15 residues. After removal of 6 bases from V and 2 bases from J, the junction contained 9 bases not matched to a gene. The CDR3 DNA reads TGTGCCAGCAGAGCCCACGGGACAGGAACCTACGAGCAGTACTTC. Protein: CASRAHGTGTYEQYF.

The chain employs TRBV5-1 and TRBJ2-5; 8 bases map to TRBD2. Germline V gene data show CDR1 as SGHRS and CDR2 as YFSETQ. With V trimmed by 4 bases and J by 5 bases, 10 bases remained unmatched. This CDR3 comprises 15 residues. CDR3 DNA sequence: TGCGCCAGCAGCCTGGGCGGGAGGAATGGGGAGACCCAGTACTTC. Residues: CASSLGGRNGETQYF.

The chain uses TRBV5-1 and TRBJ2-1; 8 bases are shared with TRBD1. Germline V gene data show CDR1 as SGHRS and CDR2 as YFSETQ. The CDR3 contains 14 residues. After removal of 2 bases from V and 8 bases from J, the junction contained 6 bases not matched to a gene. This CDR3 reads CASSLQGGPDEQFF. The CDR3 region has the DNA TGCGCCAGCAGCTTACAGGGGGGCCCGGATGAGCAGTTCTTC.

As DNA, the CDR3 is TGTGCCAGCAGCTTAGGGCTTCCCCGAGAGACCCAGTACTTC. Its protein product is CASSLGLPRETQYF. The rearrangement uses TRBV7-2 and TRBJ2-5; D remains ambiguous. This CDR3 is built from 14 residues. Germline V CDR1 and CDR2: SGHTA, FQGNSA. The germline V and J ends were trimmed by 1 base and 4 bases, with 10 bases remaining between them.

J is TRBJ1-5 and V is TRBV19; D possibly corresponds to TRBD1 (5 bases). The CDR3 spans 13 residues. Germline CDR1 LNHDA, CDR2 SQIVND (reference sequence). Trimming removed 6 bases from V and 4 bases from J, with 10 bases in between. CDR3 sequence reads: CASSQTVNQPQHF. CDR3 DNA sequence: TGTGCCAGTAGCCAGACAGTGAATCAGCCCCAGCATTTT.

The gene calls are TRBV4-1 and TRBJ2-1, with 9 bases that match TRBD2. There are 17 residues in the CDR3. Germline V CDR1 and CDR2: MGHRA, YSYEKL. The V and J ends lost 4 bases and 7 bases, in that order; junction bases with no gene match: 14. The chain's CDR3 is CASSPFPVAGGQNEQFF. CDR3 nucleotide sequence: TGCGCCAGCAGCCCTTTCCCTGTGGCGGGAGGGCAGAATGAGCAGTTCTTC.

This rearrangement joins TRBV27 to TRBJ1-5; TRBD1 aligns across 11 bases. This CDR3 comprises 14 residues. The V segment lost 3 bases and the J segment 7 bases; nucleotides outside the gene matches: 2. Germline V gene lookup returns CDR1 MNHEY and CDR2 SMNVEV (reference sequence). The DNA for the CDR3 is TGTGCCAGCAGTTTGGGACAGGGGGAACAGCCCCAGCATTTT. Its protein is CASSLGQGEQPQHF.

As DNA, the CDR3 is TGCAGCGTTGAGCGGGCCCTCTTCAATGAGCAGTTCTTC. Encoded protein: CSVERALFNEQFF. This chain connects TRBV29-1 to TRBJ2-1, with D possibly matching TRBD2 (5 bases). CDR1 SQVTM and CDR2 ANQGSEA come from the germline V gene. The length of the CDR3 is 13 residues. The V gene lost 3 bases and the J gene lost 6 bases, with 12 bases spanning the gap.

The V gene is TRBV4-3, the J gene TRBJ2-2; 7 bases match TRBD2. Germline V gives CDR1 LGHNA, CDR2 YSLEER. This CDR3 contains 16 residues. Losses at the gene ends were 0 bases for V and 1 base for J; bases not matched to a gene: 2. This chain's CDR3 is CASSQEPSGNTGELFF. The CDR3 DNA follows: TGCGCCAGCAGCCAAGAGCCTAGCGGGAACACCGGGGAGCTGTTTTTT.

The V call is TRBV12-5, the J call TRBJ1-3; D is possibly TRBD1 (5 bases). V lost 0 bases and J lost 8, with 11 bases in between. The CDR3 length is 14 residues. CDR1 is LGHNT and CDR2 is FRNRAP in the germline V gene. The CDR3 bases are TGTGCTAGTGGTTTGGTATACTTAGGGGACACCATATATTTT. This sequence encodes CASGLVYLGDTIYF.

The chain recombines TRBV6-5 with TRBJ1-3; the match to TRBD1 covers 7 bases. Germline CDR1 reads MNHEY; CDR2 reads SVGAGI. Unmatched junction bases numbered 15, after V lost 8 bases and J lost 8 bases. This CDR3 comprises 15 residues. In DNA form, the CDR3 reads TGTGCCAGCTGCCGCTCGGGACAGTCAACGGACACCATATATTTT. Translated: CASCRSGQSTDTIYF.

This clone was seen a single time. CDR3 region: CSVKTGTGGAYEQYF. The CDR3 DNA reads TGCAGCGTGAAAACCGGGACAGGGGGCGCCTACGAGCAGTACTTC. The rearrangement uses TRBV29-1 and TRBJ2-7; 12 positions agree with TRBD1. With V trimmed by 6 bases and J by 2 bases, 8 bases remained unmatched. The CDR3 covers 15 residues. The germline V gene encodes CDR1 SQVTM and CDR2 ANQGSEA.

As to this clone: The junction and the germline gene differ at one end; a read error may be behind it. V and J are TRBV7-7 and TRBJ2-1; 11 positions match TRBD2. This CDR3 is built from 14 residues. Germline loops: CDR1 SSHAT, CDR2 FNYEAQ (reference sequence). The CDR3 DNA reads as TGTGCTAGCAGCTTAGCGGGAGGGCTGAATGAGCAGTTCTTC. It yields the protein CASSLAGGLNEQFF. The full variable domain, completed using reference TRBV7-7 and TRBJ2-1, is GAGVSQSPRYKVTKRGQDVTLRCDPISSHATLYWYQQALGQGPEFLTYFNYEAQPDKSGLPSDRFSAERPEGSISTLTIQRTEQRDSAMYRCASSLAGGLNEQFFGPGTRLTVL.

The chain links TRBV12-3 or TRBV12-4 to TRBJ2-3; possible D gene TRBD2, 6 bases. Trimming removed 5 bases at V and 2 bases at J, with 8 bases between. The CDR3 contains 13 residues. The CDR3 coding sequence is TGTGCCAGCAGTCGGGACTTCACAGATACGCAGTATTTT. Protein product: CASSRDFTDTQYF.